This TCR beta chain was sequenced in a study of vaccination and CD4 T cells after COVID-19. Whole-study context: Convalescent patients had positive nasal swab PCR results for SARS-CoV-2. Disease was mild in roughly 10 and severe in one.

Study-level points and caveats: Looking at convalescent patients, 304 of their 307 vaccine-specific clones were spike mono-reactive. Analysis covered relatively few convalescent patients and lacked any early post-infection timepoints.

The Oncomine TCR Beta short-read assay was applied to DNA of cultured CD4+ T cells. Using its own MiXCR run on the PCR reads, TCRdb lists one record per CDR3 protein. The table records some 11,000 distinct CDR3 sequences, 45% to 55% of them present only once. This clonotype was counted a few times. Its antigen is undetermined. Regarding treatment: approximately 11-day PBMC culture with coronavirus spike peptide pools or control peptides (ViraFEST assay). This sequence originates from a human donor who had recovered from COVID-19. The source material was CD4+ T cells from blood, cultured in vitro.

CDR3 bases: TGTGCCACCAGCAAACCTGACGGCCCAAAAGCCTACAATGAGCAGTTCTTC. This sequence encodes CATSKPDGPKAYNEQFF. The V gene is TRBV15, the J gene TRBJ2-1; D is unclear. The CDR3 is made up of 17 amino acids. The germline gives CDR1 LNHNV, CDR2 YYDKDF (reference sequence). Trimming pared 4 bases from V and 2 bases from J, leaving 18 bases between. Drawing the rest from reference TRBV15 and TRBJ2-1, the complete variable domain is DAMVIQNPRYQVTQFGKPVTLSCSQTLNHNVMYWYQQKSSQAPKLLFHYYDKDFNNEADTPDNFQSRRPNTSFCFLDIRSPGLGDTAMYLCATSKPDGPKAYNEQFFGPGTRLTVL.